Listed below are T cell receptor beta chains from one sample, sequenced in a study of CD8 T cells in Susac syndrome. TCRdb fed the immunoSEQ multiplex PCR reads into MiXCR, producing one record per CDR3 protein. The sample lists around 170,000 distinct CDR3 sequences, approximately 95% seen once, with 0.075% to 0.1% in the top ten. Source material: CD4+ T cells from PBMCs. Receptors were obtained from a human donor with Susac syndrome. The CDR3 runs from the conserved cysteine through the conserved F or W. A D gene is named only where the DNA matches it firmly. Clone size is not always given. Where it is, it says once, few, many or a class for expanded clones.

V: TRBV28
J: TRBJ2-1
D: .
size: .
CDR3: CASSLIGGPKQFF
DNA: TGTGCCAGCAGTTTGATCGGGGGGCCTAAGCAGTTCTTC

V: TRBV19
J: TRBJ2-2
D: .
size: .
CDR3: CASSSSRGTGELFF
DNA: TGTGCCAGTTCCTCATCGAGGGGCACCGGGGAGCTGTTTTTT

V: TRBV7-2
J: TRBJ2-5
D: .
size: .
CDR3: CASSSPGRKETQYF
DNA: TGTGCCAGCAGCTCCCCGGGGAGGAAAGAGACCCAGTACTTC

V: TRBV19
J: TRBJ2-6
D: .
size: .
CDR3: CASSIDHYPGHSSGANVLTF
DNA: TGTGCCAGTAGTATAGATCATTATCCGGGACACAGCTCTGGGGCCAACGTCCTGACTTTC

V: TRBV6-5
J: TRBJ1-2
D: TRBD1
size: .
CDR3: CASSRTKTGRYGYTF
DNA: TGTGCCAGCAGTAGGACTAAGACAGGGAGGTATGGCTACACCTTC

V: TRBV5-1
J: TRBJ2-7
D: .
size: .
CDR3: CASSTAPASGSEQYF
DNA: TGCGCCAGCAGCACCGCCCCGGCCTCAGGCAGCGAGCAGTACTTC

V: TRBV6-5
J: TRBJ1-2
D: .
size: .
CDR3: CASSYTYSFNYGYTF
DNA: TGTGCCAGCAGTTACACGTACAGCTTCAACTATGGCTACACCTTC

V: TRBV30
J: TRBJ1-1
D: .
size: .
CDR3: CAWRWRNTEAFF
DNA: TGTGCCTGGAGGTGGAGGAACACTGAAGCTTTCTTT

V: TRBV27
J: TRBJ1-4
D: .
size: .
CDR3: CASSPQAREKLFF
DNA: TGTGCCAGCAGCCCACAGGCGAGGGAAAAACTGTTTTTT

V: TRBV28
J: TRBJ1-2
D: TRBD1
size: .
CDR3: CASKQGGSYGYTF
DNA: TGTGCCAGCAAGCAGGGGGGAAGCTATGGCTACACCTTC

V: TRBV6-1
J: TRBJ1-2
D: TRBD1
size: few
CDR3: CASSNRDRYYGYTF
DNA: TGTGCCAGCAGTAACAGGGACAGGTACTATGGCTACACCTTC

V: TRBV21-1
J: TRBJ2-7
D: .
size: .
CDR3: CASAYEQYF
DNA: TGTGCCAGCGCCTACGAGCAGTACTTC

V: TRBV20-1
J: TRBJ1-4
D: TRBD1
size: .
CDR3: CSARTGGNEKLFF
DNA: TGCAGTGCCAGGACAGGGGGGAATGAAAAACTGTTTTTT

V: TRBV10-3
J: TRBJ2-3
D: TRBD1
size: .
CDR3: CAIKQGTDTQYF
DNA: TGTGCCATCAAACAGGGGACAGATACGCAGTATTTT

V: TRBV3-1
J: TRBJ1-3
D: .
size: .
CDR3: CASSQGWQISGNTIYF
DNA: TGTGCCAGCAGCCAAGGCTGGCAGATCTCTGGAAACACCATATATTTT

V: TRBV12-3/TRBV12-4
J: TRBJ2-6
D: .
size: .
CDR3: CASRNPASGANVLTF
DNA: TGTGCCAGCAGAAATCCAGCCTCTGGGGCCAACGTCCTGACTTTC

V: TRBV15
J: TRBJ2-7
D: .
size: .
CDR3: CATSRGGAQYF
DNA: TGTGCCACCAGCAGAGGTGGAGCTCAGTACTTC

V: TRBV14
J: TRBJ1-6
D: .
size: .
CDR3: CASSHGEGSPLHF
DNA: TGTGCCAGCAGCCATGGTGAGGGTTCACCCCTCCACTTT

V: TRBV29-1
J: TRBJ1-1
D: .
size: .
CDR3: CSVVGTYRDRITEAFF
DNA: TGCAGCGTTGTGGGCACATACAGGGATCGCATAACTGAAGCTTTCTTT

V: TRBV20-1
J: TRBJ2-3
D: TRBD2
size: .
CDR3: CSASSGGITDTQYF
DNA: TGCAGTGCTAGTTCGGGGGGGATAACAGATACGCAGTATTTT

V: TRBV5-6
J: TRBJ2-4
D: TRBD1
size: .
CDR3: CASSSTQVTGKNIQYF
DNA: TGTGCCAGCAGCTCGACCCAAGTGACAGGGAAGAACATTCAGTACTTC

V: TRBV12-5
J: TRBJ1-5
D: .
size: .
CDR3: CASGQDSNQPQHF
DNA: TGTGCTAGTGGTCAGGACAGCAATCAGCCCCAGCATTTT

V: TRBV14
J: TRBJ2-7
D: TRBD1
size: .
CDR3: CASSQLPRGLAEQYF
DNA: TGTGCCAGCAGCCAACTGCCCAGGGGGCTTGCCGAGCAGTACTTC

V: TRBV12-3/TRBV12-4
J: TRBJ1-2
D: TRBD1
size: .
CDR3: CASSPTGIHYGYTF
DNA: TGTGCCAGCAGTCCGACAGGGATCCACTATGGCTACACCTTC

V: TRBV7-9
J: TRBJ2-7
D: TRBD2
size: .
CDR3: CASSLGLAFDEQYF
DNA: TGTGCCAGCAGCTTGGGACTAGCGTTCGACGAGCAGTACTTC

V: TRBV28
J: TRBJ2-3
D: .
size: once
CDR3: CASSLPTGADTQYF
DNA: TGTGCCAGCAGTTTACCCACGGGAGCAGATACGCAGTATTTT

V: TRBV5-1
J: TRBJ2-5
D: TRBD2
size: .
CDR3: CASSLDRAGVQETQYF
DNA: TGCGCCAGCAGCTTGGATCGAGCGGGGGTACAAGAGACCCAGTACTTC

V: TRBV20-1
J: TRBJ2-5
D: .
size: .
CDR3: CSARRGIETQYF
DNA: TGCAGTGCTAGACGGGGGATAGAGACCCAGTACTTC

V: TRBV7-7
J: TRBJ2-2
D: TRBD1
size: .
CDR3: CASSPRPGQGATGELFF
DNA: TGTGCTAGCAGCCCCCGGCCGGGACAGGGGGCCACCGGGGAGCTGTTTTTT

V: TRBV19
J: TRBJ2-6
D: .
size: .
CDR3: CASKSGRSGANVLTF
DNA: TGTGCCAGTAAGTCTGGTCGCTCTGGGGCCAACGTCCTGACTTTC

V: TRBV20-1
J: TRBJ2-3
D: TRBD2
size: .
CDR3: CSAPGLAGLLTSTDTQYF
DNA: TGCAGTGCACCTGGACTAGCGGGCTTACTTACTAGCACAGATACGCAGTATTTT

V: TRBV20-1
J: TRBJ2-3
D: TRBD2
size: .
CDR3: CSAREAAGYTDTQYF
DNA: TGCAGTGCTAGAGAGGCAGCGGGGTACACAGATACGCAGTATTTT

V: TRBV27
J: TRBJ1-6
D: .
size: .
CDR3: CASSFMVDTNSPLHF
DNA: TGTGCCAGCAGTTTTATGGTGGACACTAATTCACCCCTCCACTTT

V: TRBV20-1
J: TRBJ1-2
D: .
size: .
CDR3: CSAWISGYGYTF
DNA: TGCAGTGCTTGGATCTCAGGGTATGGCTACACCTTC

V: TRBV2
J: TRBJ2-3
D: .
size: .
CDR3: CASSARAGLPDTQYF
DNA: TGTGCCAGCAGCGCCCGGGCGGGGCTACCAGATACGCAGTATTTT

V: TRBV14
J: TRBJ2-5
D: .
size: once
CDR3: CASSRLTAYQETQYF
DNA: TGTGCCAGCAGCCGGCTGACAGCGTACCAAGAGACCCAGTACTTC

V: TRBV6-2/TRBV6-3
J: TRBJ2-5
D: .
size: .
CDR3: CASSASALQYF
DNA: TGTGCCAGCAGCGCTTCGGCCCTTCAGTACTTC

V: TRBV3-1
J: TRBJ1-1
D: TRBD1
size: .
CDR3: CASSQAWTGRNTEAFF
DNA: TGTGCCAGCAGCCAAGCCTGGACAGGGAGGAACACTGAAGCTTTCTTT

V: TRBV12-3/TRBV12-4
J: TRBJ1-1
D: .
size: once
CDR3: CASSNTGFEAFF
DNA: TGTGCCAGCAGCAACACAGGGTTTGAAGCTTTCTTT

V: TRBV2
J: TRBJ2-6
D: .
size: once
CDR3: CASMGIDSGANVLTF
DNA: TGTGCCAGCATGGGAATCGACTCTGGGGCCAACGTCCTGACTTTC

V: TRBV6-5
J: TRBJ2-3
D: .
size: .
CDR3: CASGSYTDTQYF
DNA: TGTGCCAGCGGCTCCTACACAGATACGCAGTATTTT

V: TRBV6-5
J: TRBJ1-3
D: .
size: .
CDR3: CASSYSTPGYDGNTIYF
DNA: TGTGCCAGCAGTTACTCAACCCCAGGGTACGACGGAAACACCATATATTTT

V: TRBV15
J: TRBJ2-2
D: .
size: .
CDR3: CATSRRQQTGELFF
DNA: TGTGCCACCAGCAGGAGACAGCAGACCGGGGAGCTGTTTTTT

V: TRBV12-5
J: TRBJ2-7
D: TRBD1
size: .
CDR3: CASGSGQGISYEQYF
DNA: TGTGCTAGTGGTTCGGGACAGGGCATCTCCTACGAGCAGTACTTC

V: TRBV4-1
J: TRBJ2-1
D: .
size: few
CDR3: CASSQVGLQFF
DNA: TGCGCCAGCAGCCAAGTAGGTCTACAGTTCTTC

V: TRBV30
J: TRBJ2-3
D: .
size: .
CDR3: CAWSVDTQYF
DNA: TGTGCCTGGAGTGTAGATACGCAGTATTTT

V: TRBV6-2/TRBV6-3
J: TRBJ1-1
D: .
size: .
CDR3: CASASSLEVAFF
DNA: TGTGCCAGTGCCTCATCGCTTGAGGTAGCTTTCTTT

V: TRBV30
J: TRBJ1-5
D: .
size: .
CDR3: CAWSQSNQPQHF
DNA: TGTGCCTGGAGCCAAAGCAATCAGCCCCAGCATTTT

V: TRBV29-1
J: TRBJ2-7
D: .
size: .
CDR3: CSVEDRVRSYEQYF
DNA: TGCAGCGTTGAAGATCGCGTCAGATCCTACGAGCAGTACTTC

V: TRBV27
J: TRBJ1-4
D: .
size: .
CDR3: CASSLQGPNEKLFF
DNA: TGTGCCAGCAGTTTACAGGGGCCTAATGAAAAACTGTTTTTT

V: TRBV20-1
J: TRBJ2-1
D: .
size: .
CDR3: CSARPSGLTYNEQFF
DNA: TGCAGTGCTAGACCCAGCGGTCTCACCTACAATGAGCAGTTCTTC